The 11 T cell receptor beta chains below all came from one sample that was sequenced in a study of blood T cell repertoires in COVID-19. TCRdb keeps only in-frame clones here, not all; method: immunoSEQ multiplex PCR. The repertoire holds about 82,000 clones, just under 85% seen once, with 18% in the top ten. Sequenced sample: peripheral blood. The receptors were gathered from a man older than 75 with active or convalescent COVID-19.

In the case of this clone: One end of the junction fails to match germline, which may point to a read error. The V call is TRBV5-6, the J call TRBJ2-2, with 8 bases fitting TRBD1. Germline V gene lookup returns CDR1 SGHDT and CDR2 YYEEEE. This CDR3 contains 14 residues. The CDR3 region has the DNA TGTGCCAGCAGATTGGGACAGGACACCGGGGAGCTGTTTTTT. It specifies CASRLGQDTGELFF.

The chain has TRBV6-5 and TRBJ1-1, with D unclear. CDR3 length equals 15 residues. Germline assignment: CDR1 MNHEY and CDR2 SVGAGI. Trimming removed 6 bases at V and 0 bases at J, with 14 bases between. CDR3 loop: CASRREGSVNTEAFF. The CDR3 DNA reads TGTGCCAGCAGAAGAGAGGGTTCGGTGAACACTGAAGCTTTCTTT.

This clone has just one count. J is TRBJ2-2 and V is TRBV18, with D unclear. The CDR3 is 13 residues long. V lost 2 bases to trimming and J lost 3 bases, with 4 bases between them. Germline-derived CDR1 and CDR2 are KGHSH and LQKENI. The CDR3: CASSPAYTGELFF. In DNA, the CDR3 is TGTGCCAGCTCACCAGCGTACACCGGGGAGCTGTTTTTT.

The CDR3 DNA is TGTGCCAGCAGCTTAGGTGGGCGCTTTAACTATGGCTACACCTTC. This sequence encodes CASSLGGRFNYGYTF. J is TRBJ1-2 and V is TRBV11-3; D unclear. CDR1 is SGHNT, CDR2 YENEEA, per germline. With 1 base removed from V and 1 base from J, the gap between germline ends came to 10 bases. The CDR3 runs 15 residues.

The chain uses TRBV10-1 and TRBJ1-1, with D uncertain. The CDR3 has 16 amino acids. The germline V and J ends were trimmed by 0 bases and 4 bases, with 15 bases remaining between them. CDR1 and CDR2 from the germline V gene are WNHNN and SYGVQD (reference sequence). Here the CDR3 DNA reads TGCGCCAGCAGTGAGTCGATCGGGGTTCTGGGCACTGAAGCTTTCTTT. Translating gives CASSESIGVLGTEAFF.

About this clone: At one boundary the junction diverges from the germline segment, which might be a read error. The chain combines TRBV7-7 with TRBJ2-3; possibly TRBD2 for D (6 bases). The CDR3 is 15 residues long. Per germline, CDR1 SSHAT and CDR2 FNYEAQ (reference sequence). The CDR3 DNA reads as TGTGCTAGCAGCCGGAGTGGGGGGAGCACAGATACGCAGTATTTT. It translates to CASSRSGGSTDTQYF.

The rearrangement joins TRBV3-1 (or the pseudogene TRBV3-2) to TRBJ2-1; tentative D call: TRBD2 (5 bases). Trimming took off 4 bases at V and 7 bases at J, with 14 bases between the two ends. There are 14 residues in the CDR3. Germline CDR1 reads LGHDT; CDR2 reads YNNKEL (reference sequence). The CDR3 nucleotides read TGTGCCAGCAGCCTCATAGAGGGCGGGAATGAGCAGTTCTTC. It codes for CASSLIEGGNEQFF.

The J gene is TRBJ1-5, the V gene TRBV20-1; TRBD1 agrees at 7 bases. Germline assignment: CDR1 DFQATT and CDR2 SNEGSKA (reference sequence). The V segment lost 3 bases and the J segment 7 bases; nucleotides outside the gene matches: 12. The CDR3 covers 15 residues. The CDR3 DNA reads TGCAGTGCTAGTCCCAGACAGGGATCGGCACAGCCCCAGCATTTT. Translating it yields CSASPRQGSAQPQHF.

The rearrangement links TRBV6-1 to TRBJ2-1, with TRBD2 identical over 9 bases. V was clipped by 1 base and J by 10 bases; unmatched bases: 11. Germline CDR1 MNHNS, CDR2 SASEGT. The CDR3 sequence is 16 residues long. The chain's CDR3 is CASSEGRVAGVPEQFF. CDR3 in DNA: TGTGCCAGCAGTGAAGGTCGAGTAGCGGGAGTACCCGAGCAGTTCTTC.

The CDR3 DNA sequence: TGTGCCAGCAGCCAAGGGACTCAGGATCAGCCCCAGCATTTT. It codes for CASSQGTQDQPQHF. The gene calls are TRBV3-1 (or the pseudogene TRBV3-2) and TRBJ1-5; no clear D gene. Germline V lookup: CDR1 LGHDT, CDR2 YNNKEL (reference sequence). V was clipped by 1 base and J by 5 bases, with 9 bases between them. CDR3 length: 14 amino acids.

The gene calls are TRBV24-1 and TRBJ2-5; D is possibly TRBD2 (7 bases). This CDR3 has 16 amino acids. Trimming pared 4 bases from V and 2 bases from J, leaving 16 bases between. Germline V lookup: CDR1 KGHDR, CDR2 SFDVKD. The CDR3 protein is CATSDPGGAGQETQYF. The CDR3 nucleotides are TGTGCCACCAGTGACCCGGGGGGCGCAGGGCAAGAGACCCAGTACTTC.